A single TCR beta chain is shown here with its context. What it binds is unknown. The cohort excluded patients with autoimmune disease history or systemic immunosuppression. This entry is derived from a study of OX40 agonist ivuxolimab in advanced cancers. The V gene's germline CDR1 is MNHNY and CDR2 SVGAGI (reference sequence). With V trimmed by 6 bases and J by 4 bases, 2 bases remained unmatched. This CDR3 contains 13 residues. Sequenced by immunoSEQ multiplex PCR; TCRdb stores in-frame clones only, minus some. The table has about 82,000 clones, 83% seen once. Broader study findings: Undetermined was the antigen specificity of the expanded peripheral T cells.

The chain couples TRBV6-6 to TRBJ1-2, with 10 bases lining up with TRBD1. Sequencing used CD4+ or CD8+ T cells sorted from blood, obtained in a trial of the OX40 agonist ivuxolimab. The TCR was taken from an adult with an advanced solid tumor such as melanoma, head and neck, liver or kidney cancer. Written as DNA, the CDR3 is TGTGCCAGCAGGGGACAGGGGAGCTATGGCTACACCTTC. Encoded protein: CASRGQGSYGYTF.